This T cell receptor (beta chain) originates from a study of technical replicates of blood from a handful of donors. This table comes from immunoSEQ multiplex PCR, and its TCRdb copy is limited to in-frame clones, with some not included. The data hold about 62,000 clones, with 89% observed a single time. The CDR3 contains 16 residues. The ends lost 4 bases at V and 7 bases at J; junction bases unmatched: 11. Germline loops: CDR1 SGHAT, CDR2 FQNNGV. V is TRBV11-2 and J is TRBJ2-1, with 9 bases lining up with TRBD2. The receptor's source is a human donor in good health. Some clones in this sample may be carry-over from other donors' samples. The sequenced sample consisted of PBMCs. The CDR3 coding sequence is TGTGCCAGCAGCTCAGCGGGGGGAGGAGGGCTAAATGAGCAGTTCTTC. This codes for CASSSAGGGGLNEQFF.